One sample yielded the 29 T cell receptor beta chains listed below, sequenced in a study of OX40 agonist ivuxolimab in advanced cancers. Assay used: immunoSEQ multiplex PCR; TCRdb lists only in-frame clones, some missing. The sample contains about 140,000 clones, 90% of which appear only once. The material was CD4+ or CD8+ T cells sorted from blood, obtained in a trial of the OX40 agonist ivuxolimab. These receptors were collected from an adult with an advanced solid tumor such as melanoma, head and neck, liver or kidney cancer.

This rearrangement joins TRBV6-5 to TRBJ2-3; possible D gene TRBD2, 5 bases. Germline assignment: CDR1 MNHEY and CDR2 SVGAGI. Trimming took off 4 bases at V and 0 bases at J, with 8 bases between the two ends. The CDR3 extends over 14 amino acids. For the CDR3, the DNA is TGTGCCAGCAGTTTGCAGCGGAGCACAGATACGCAGTATTTT. Translating gives CASSLQRSTDTQYF.

The CDR3 here is CASSAPGRMNTEAFF. CDR3 DNA sequence: TGTGCCAGCAGTGCACCGGGACGGATGAACACTGAAGCTTTCTTT. J is TRBJ1-1 and V is TRBV25-1; perhaps TRBD1 as D (5 bases). This CDR3 contains 15 residues. Trimming removed 4 bases from V and 0 bases from J, with 12 bases in between. Germline V lookup: CDR1 MGHDK, CDR2 SYGVNS.

CDR3 coding DNA: TGTGCCAGCAGCCCGGGGACAGGTGTTCAGAACACTGAAGCTTTCTTT. Protein sequence: CASSPGTGVQNTEAFF. The chain is built from TRBV11-2 and TRBJ1-1, with 8 bases matching TRBD1. J was trimmed by 1 base and V by 5 bases; bases with no gene match: 9. Germline lookup yields CDR1 SGHAT and CDR2 FQNNGV. The CDR3 covers 16 residues. The full variable domain, its missing parts supplied by reference TRBV11-2 and TRBJ1-1, is EAGVAQSPRYKIIEKRQSVAFWCNPISGHATLYWYQQILGQGPKLLIQFQNNGVVDDSQLPKDRFSAERLKGVDSTLKIQPAKLEDSAVYLCASSPGTGVQNTEAFFGQGTRLTVV.

This chain connects TRBV28 to TRBJ1-3, with D possibly TRBD1 on 6 matching bases. CDR1 is MDHEN and CDR2 is SYDVKM in the germline V gene. CDR3 size: 14 residues. Trimming pared 7 bases from V and 4 bases from J, leaving 14 bases between. The CDR3 coding sequence is TGTGCCAGCACCATACAGGGAGCCGGAAACACCATATATTTT. This gives the protein CASTIQGAGNTIYF.

The chain is built from TRBV6-5 and TRBJ1-1, with 9 nucleotides matching TRBD1. CDR3 length: 13 residues. Germline V gives CDR1 MNHEY, CDR2 SVGAGI. Trimming cost V 2 bases and J 10 bases; bases outside gene matches: 5. The CDR3 loop reads CASSYEQGALAFF. Here the CDR3 DNA reads TGTGCCAGCAGTTACGAACAGGGGGCCCTAGCTTTCTTT.

J is TRBJ2-7 and V is TRBV2, with no clear D. V lost 4 bases and J lost 0, with 7 bases in between. The CDR3 contains 13 residues. CDR1 is SNHLY, CDR2 FYNNEI, per germline. The CDR3 bases are TGTGCCAGCAGTGGTGTCAGCTCCTACGAGCAGTACTTC. Protein: CASSGVSSYEQYF.

The chain carries TRBV5-1 and TRBJ2-3, with unresolved D. Germline V lookup: CDR1 SGHRS, CDR2 YFSETQ. V shed 3 bases and J shed 2 bases, with 4 bases lying between them. The CDR3 consists of 12 residues. CDR3 sequence reads: CASSSDTDTQYF. Written as DNA, the CDR3 is TGCGCCAGCAGCTCTGACACAGATACGCAGTATTTT.

The chain employs TRBV12-5 and TRBJ2-1, with unresolved D. This CDR3 spans 12 amino acids. The V end was cut by 0 bases, the J end by 12 bases, with 9 bases between. The germline V gene has CDR1 LGHNT and CDR2 FRNRAP. This CDR3 reads CASGLVGPRQFF. CDR3 nucleotide sequence: TGTGCTAGTGGTTTGGTAGGCCCCCGGCAGTTCTTC.

The chain combines TRBV7-2 with TRBJ2-3; the D gene is possibly TRBD2 (5 bases). Trimming left V 2 bases short and J 2 bases short, with 8 bases between. The CDR3 is 14 residues long. In germline, CDR1 is SGHTA, CDR2 FQGNSA. The CDR3 nucleotides are TGTGCCAGCAGCTTATACGGGAACACAGATACGCAGTATTTT. Translation: CASSLYGNTDTQYF.

This rearrangement joins TRBV5-5 to TRBJ1-2; D may be TRBD1 (6 bases). The V and J ends lost 0 bases and 4 bases respectively, with 13 bases between them. Germline V gene data show CDR1 as SGHKS and CDR2 as YYEKEE (reference sequence). CDR3 size: 15 residues. Written as DNA, the CDR3 is TGTGCCAGCAGCTTGGAGGCAGGGGATAGCTATGGCTACACCTTC. It codes for CASSLEAGDSYGYTF.

This rearrangement joins TRBV5-4 to TRBJ1-2, with TRBD1 matching 8 bases. Per the germline V gene, CDR1 is SGHNT and CDR2 is YYREEE (reference sequence). V lost 5 bases and J lost 7; bases outside the gene matches: 13. This CDR3 is 15 amino acids long. The CDR3 is CASRPGTGVSIGYTF. CDR3 DNA sequence: TGTGCCAGCAGGCCCGGGACAGGCGTTTCTATTGGCTACACCTTC.

The V and J genes are TRBV11-2 and TRBJ1-3, with D unresolved. V was pared by 2 bases and J by 1 base, with 6 bases between. Germline CDR1 and CDR2: SGHAT and FQNNGV. The CDR3 length is 14 residues. CDR3 DNA sequence: TGTGCCAGCAGCTTATGGGCTTCTGGAAACACCATATATTTT. Protein product: CASSLWASGNTIYF. Full variable domain (missing parts from reference TRBV11-2 and TRBJ1-3): EAGVAQSPRYKIIEKRQSVAFWCNPISGHATLYWYQQILGQGPKLLIQFQNNGVVDDSQLPKDRFSAERLKGVDSTLKIQPAKLEDSAVYLCASSLWASGNTIYFGEGSWLTVV.

Only a few counts were recorded for this clone. This chain links TRBV29-1 with TRBJ2-4, with 7 bases lining up with TRBD1. Germline lookup yields CDR1 SQVTM and CDR2 ANQGSEA. This CDR3 region has 15 residues. V shed 7 bases, J shed 6 bases, and the junction held 15 bases outside the gene matches. CDR3 DNA sequence: TGCAGCGCCCCAGATCCCGACAGGGCCGCAAACATTCAGTACTTC. This gives the protein CSAPDPDRAANIQYF.

Only a few counts were recorded for this clone. The genes are TRBV7-2 and TRBJ2-7, with a weak D call TRBD2 (5 bases). From germline, CDR1 is SGHTA and CDR2 FQGNSA. The CDR3 spans 17 residues. The V end lost 2 bases, the J end lost 6 bases, and 23 bases lay between the germline ends. The chain's CDR3 is CASSLTPWGEFFLEQYF. CDR3 nucleotide sequence: TGTGCCAGCAGCTTAACGCCCTGGGGAGAATTCTTTCTCGAGCAGTACTTC. Looking up the rest from reference TRBV7-2 and TRBJ2-7 gives the full variable domain: GAGVSQSPSNKVTEKGKDVELRCDPISGHTALYWYRQSLGQGLEFLIYFQGNSAPDKSGLPSDRFSAERTGGSVSTLTIQRTQQEDSAVYLCASSLTPWGEFFLEQYFGPGTRLTVT.

J is TRBJ1-1 and V is TRBV5-6; D gene ambiguous. The V end was cut by 4 bases, the J end by 0 bases, with 19 bases between. This CDR3 spans 17 amino acids. In germline, CDR1 is SGHDT, CDR2 YYEEEE. CDR3: CASSRRERSLMNTEAFF. The CDR3 nucleotides read TGTGCCAGCAGCCGCCGGGAACGCTCTTTAATGAACACTGAAGCTTTCTTT.

The V and J genes are TRBV10-2 and TRBJ2-7; a weak D match, TRBD1 (6 bases). CDR3 size: 16 residues. The germline gives CDR1 WSHSY, CDR2 SAAADI. Trimming removed 3 bases at V and 3 bases at J, with 18 bases between. CDR3 protein: CASSDQGGPGDYEQYF. The DNA of the CDR3 is TGCGCCAGCAGTGATCAAGGGGGACCAGGAGACTACGAGCAGTACTTC.

The J gene is TRBJ1-4, the V gene TRBV28, with D possibly matching TRBD1 (6 bases). Per the germline V gene, CDR1 is MDHEN and CDR2 is SYDVKM. The V end lost 4 bases, the J end lost 0 bases, and 15 bases lay between the germline ends. The CDR3 loop spans 17 amino acids. The CDR3 protein is CASSSQGRGATNEKLFF. CDR3 DNA sequence: TGTGCCAGCAGTTCTCAGGGGCGGGGCGCAACTAATGAAAAACTGTTTTTT.

This rearrangement joins TRBV10-3 to TRBJ1-2; possible D gene TRBD1, 5 bases. Germline values: CDR1 ENHRY, CDR2 SYGVKD. This CDR3 has 13 residues. Trimming left V 10 bases short and J 1 base short, with 13 bases between. The chain's CDR3 is CATTWGSNYGYTF. Written as DNA, the CDR3 is TGTGCCACAACCTGGGGCAGTAACTATGGCTACACCTTC.

The chain joins TRBV6-5 to TRBJ2-2; TRBD1 matches at 9 bases. The CDR3 has 15 amino acids. CDR1 and CDR2 from the germline V gene are MNHEY and SVGAGI. V lost 5 bases, J lost 7 bases, and 8 bases stayed unmatched. The DNA for the CDR3 is TGTGCCAGCAGTACCCACAGGGGGCAAGGCGGGGAGCTGTTTTTT. Its translation is CASSTHRGQGGELFF.

The chain is built from TRBV5-1 and TRBJ2-7, with 12 positions matching TRBD2. Trimming cost V 4 bases and J 2 bases; bases outside gene matches: 7. The CDR3 length is 16 residues. Germline CDR1 reads SGHRS; CDR2 reads YFSETQ. DNA for the CDR3: TGCGCCAGCAGCAACCATCTAGCGGGAGGGGCCTACGAGCAGTACTTC. It yields the protein CASSNHLAGGAYEQYF.

The chain employs TRBV6-5 and TRBJ1-1; D unclear. Looked up from germline, CDR1 is MNHEY and CDR2 is SVGAGI. The CDR3 extends over 14 amino acids. The V gene lost 6 bases and the J gene lost 7 bases, with 18 bases spanning the gap. CDR3 amino acids: CASSQMRLNDEAFF. The CDR3 region has the DNA TGTGCCAGCAGCCAAATGAGACTAAACGATGAAGCTTTCTTT.

The chain joins TRBV5-6 to TRBJ1-5; no reliable D call. Trimming pared 3 bases from V and 5 bases from J, leaving 9 bases between. Germline V lookup: CDR1 SGHDT, CDR2 YYEEEE. The CDR3 has 13 amino acids. The CDR3 spells CASSYRAHQPQHF. The CDR3 DNA reads as TGTGCCAGCAGCTACCGGGCCCATCAGCCCCAGCATTTT.

The chain recombines TRBV5-4 with TRBJ2-2; D not resolved. Trimming cost V 0 bases and J 1 base, with 4 bases left between them. This CDR3 region has 14 residues. CDR1 SGHNT and CDR2 YYREEE come from the germline V gene (reference sequence). Here the CDR3 DNA reads TGTGCCAGCAGCTTGGGGAGGAACACCGGGGAGCTGTTTTTT. Translating it yields CASSLGRNTGELFF.

V and J are TRBV6-5 and TRBJ1-1; D uncertain. Germline CDR1 and CDR2: MNHEY and SVGAGI. V was trimmed by 4 bases and J by 9 bases, leaving 15 bases between them. The CDR3 contains 13 residues. CDR3 region: CASSSLGQLKAFF. In DNA, the CDR3 is TGTGCCAGCAGTTCCCTTGGGCAGCTCAAAGCTTTCTTT.

This clone has just one count. The chain recombines TRBV7-2 with TRBJ1-1, with 7 bases lining up with TRBD1. The CDR3 runs to 14 residues. The germline V gene encodes CDR1 SGHTA and CDR2 FQGNSA. V gave up 7 bases and J gave up 0 bases; unmatched junction bases: 5. This CDR3 is CASTPTGLNTEAFF. In DNA form, the CDR3 reads TGTGCCAGCACCCCGACAGGGTTGAACACTGAAGCTTTCTTT.

The chain uses TRBV28 and TRBJ2-5; 7 nucleotides agree with TRBD1. In germline, CDR1 is MDHEN, CDR2 SYDVKM. The CDR3 totals 14 residues. The ends lost 5 bases at V and 5 bases at J; junction bases unmatched: 8. The CDR3 here is CASSRQGTVETQYF. The DNA of the CDR3 is TGTGCCAGCAGTAGACAGGGTACTGTGGAGACCCAGTACTTC.

The chain joins TRBV14 to TRBJ2-2; D unresolved. Germline V CDR1 and CDR2: SGHDN, FVKESK. The CDR3 is 15 residues long. Trimming took 0 bases from V and 7 from J, leaving 12 bases between them. The CDR3 nucleotides are TGTGCCAGCAGCCAAGATCTAGGCCAGGTCGGGGAGCTGTTTTTT. Residues: CASSQDLGQVGELFF.

This clone was seen a single time. This rearrangement joins TRBV2 to TRBJ2-1, with 8 bases lining up with TRBD2. V lost 1 base to trimming and J lost 4 bases; unmatched junction nucleotides: 9. This CDR3 is built from 17 residues. Per germline, CDR1 SNHLY and CDR2 FYNNEI. The CDR3 here is CASSEGGVAGRYNEQFF. The CDR3 bases are TGTGCCAGCAGTGAAGGCGGGGTAGCGGGAAGGTACAATGAGCAGTTCTTC.

The chain couples TRBV11-2 to TRBJ1-1, with 7 bases matching TRBD1. CDR1 SGHAT and CDR2 FQNNGV come from the germline V gene. The CDR3 totals 13 residues. V shed 3 bases and J 10 bases; nucleotides not matched to a gene: 8. The chain's CDR3 is CASSLETGSGAFF. CDR3 DNA sequence: TGTGCCAGCAGCTTGGAGACAGGGAGTGGAGCTTTCTTT.